This T cell receptor (delta chain) derives from a study of γδ T cells in repeated Plasmodium falciparum infection. Each sorted gammadelta sample had TRG and TRD chains sequenced. TCRdb reprocessed the multiplex PCR reads using CATT. The table records 70,000 to 95,000 delta-chain clones, 1.4% of them present only once. Bulk repertoires came from Vgamma9/Vdelta2+ or Vdelta2-negative gammadelta T cells flow-sorted from PBMC. The table lists this clone with many counts. The antigen is undetermined. The TCRdb protein, from a much larger clone, departs from this DNA's translation at residue 15, likely by read error; the protein shown derives from the DNA. Germline V CDR1 and CDR2: TSWWSYY, QGS. The CDR3 is 17 residues long. General study findings and limits: Vgamma9/Vdelta2+ T cells showed a stable polyclonal repertoire with shared TCRgamma sequences.

There is no J gene call, but TRDV1 is given as the V gene; the D call in the table, TRDD3, was not verified against the DNA. The TCR comes from a pool of human donors (malaria-infected and uninfected, not separated). Sequences were obtained from gamma-delta T cells from blood. CDR3 in DNA: TGTGCTCTTGGGGAAATCCCTTCCTTTACTGGGGGAGCCAAACCCATCTTT. Its translation is CALGEIPSFTGGAKPIF.